What follows describes a single TCR beta chain. This entry belongs to a study of shared clonotypes between healthy human individuals. The CDR3 sequence is 16 residues long. The ends were cut back, 1 base at V and 4 bases at J, with 14 bases in the middle. CDR1 and CDR2 from the germline V gene are MNHEY and SMNVEV (reference sequence). Assay used: immunoSEQ multiplex PCR; TCRdb lists only in-frame clones, some missing. Of around 480,000 clones in the sample, roughly 85% were seen once. Source material: PBMCs. The receptor comes from a woman aged 40 to 50 in good health. Some clones in this sample may be carry-over from other donors' samples. V and J are TRBV27 and TRBJ2-1; D not resolved. The CDR3 DNA reads TGTGCCAGCAGTTTATGGGTCAGTTCTTCATACAATGAGCAGTTCTTC. Its translation: CASSLWVSSSYNEQFF.